These T cell receptor beta chains were read from a single sample in a study of cytomegalovirus exposure and HLA in healthy donors. Clones were read by immunoSEQ multiplex PCR, and TCRdb kept only the in-frame ones, dropping some. The data show a few hundred thousand clones, with under 90% seen just once and around 0.33% held by the top ten. Sequencing was carried out using PBMCs. These receptors were collected from a girl aged 2-10 years in good health and CMV-seronegative. CDR3s include the opening cysteine and the closing phenylalanine or tryptophan. Each record gives: clone size, J gene, D gene, V gene, CDR3 DNA, CDR3 protein. A D gene is named only where the DNA matches it firmly. Size is omitted from some rows. Given values are once, few, many or a class for expanded clones.

once TRBJ2-7 . TRBV11-1 TGTGCCAGCAGCTTAGTGGGAGGAGAGCAGTACTTC CASSLVGGEQYF
. TRBJ2-1 . TRBV5-6 TGTGCCAGCAGCTTCAGACAGTCTGAGCAGTTCTTC CASSFRQSEQFF
. TRBJ1-3 . TRBV19 TGTGCCAGTAAGAGGGAACTGGCCAGCGGAGGAAACACCATATATTTT CASKRELASGGNTIYF
. TRBJ2-2 . TRBV19 TGTGCCAGTAGTGGGAGGAACGGGGAGCTGTTTTTT CASSGRNGELFF
few TRBJ2-5 TRBD2 TRBV7-9 TGTGCCAGCAGCCCTAAGCGGGGGGAGAAAAAAGAGACCCAGTACTTC CASSPKRGEKKETQYF
. TRBJ1-5 . TRBV27 TGTGCCAGCAGTTTAAGTGGGCTGCAGTCCGTAACCAATCAGCCCCAGCATTTT CASSLSGLQSVTNQPQHF
. TRBJ2-1 TRBD2 TRBV5-6 TGTGCCAGCAGCTCCGGGACTAGCGGGTTCTACAATGAGCAGTTCTTC CASSSGTSGFYNEQFF
. TRBJ2-1 TRBD2 TRBV5-1 TGCGCCAGCAGCTCCCGACTAGCGGGAGGTACTGAGCAGTTCTTC CASSSRLAGGTEQFF
once TRBJ2-1 . TRBV5-6 TGTGCCAGCAGCTTTAGTGGGAGGCCGAAGAATGAGCAGTTCTTC CASSFSGRPKNEQFF
once TRBJ2-4 TRBD1 TRBV6-1 TGTGCCAGCAGTGGACAGGGGGCCAAAAACATTCAGTACTTC CASSGQGAKNIQYF
once TRBJ1-1 TRBD1 TRBV7-2 TGTGCCAGCCGCTGGACAGGTGGGCTAAACACTGAAGCTTTCTTT CASRWTGGLNTEAFF
. TRBJ1-3 . TRBV28 TGTGCCAGCAGTGCCCGGGTAGGATTCTTCTCTGGAAACACCATATATTTT CASSARVGFFSGNTIYF
once TRBJ2-1 . TRBV7-2 TGTGCCAGCAGCTTTACGGGACTCCCTAGGGATGAGCAGTTCTTC CASSFTGLPRDEQFF
. TRBJ2-5 . TRBV30 TGTGCCTGGAGTCAAAATAGCCGAGACTCTGGTACCCAGTACTTC CAWSQNSRDSGTQYF
few TRBJ2-7 TRBD1 TRBV19 TGTGCCAGTAGTCGGGACAGACAGTACGAGCAGTACTTC CASSRDRQYEQYF
. TRBJ1-2 . TRBV12-2 TGTGCAAGTCGCTCCGAAGGACAGGATTCACACTATGGCTACACCTTC CASRSEGQDSHYGYTF
. TRBJ2-3 . TRBV9 TGTGCCAGCAGCCCCCTAGCTACTAGCACAGATACGCAGTATTTT CASSPLATSTDTQYF
once TRBJ2-7 TRBD1 TRBV19 TGTGCCAGTAGTAAGCGGGGGACAGGGGGCTCGTACGAGCAGTACTTC CASSKRGTGGSYEQYF
. TRBJ2-6 . TRBV4-1 TGCGCCAGCAGTAAAATTGCAGGGTTGGGATCTGGGGCCAACGTCCTGACTTTC CASSKIAGLGSGANVLTF
. TRBJ1-1 TRBD1 TRBV7-6 TGTGCCAGCAGCCCTAGGACAGGGGGCGAAGCTTTCTTT CASSPRTGGEAFF
. TRBJ2-2 TRBD1 TRBV6-4 TGTGCCAGCAGCGCAGACAGGGCGGCGTCCGGGGAGCTGTTTTTT CASSADRAASGELFF
. TRBJ2-5 TRBD2 TRBV9 TGTGCCAGCAGCGCGACGACTAGCGGGCAAGAGACCCAGTACTTC CASSATTSGQETQYF
once TRBJ2-2 . TRBV28 TGTGCCAGCAGTGACACAATCCCCACCGGGGAGCTGTTTTTT CASSDTIPTGELFF
. TRBJ2-1 . TRBV11-1 TGTGCCAGCAGCCGAAACCGGGAGTATGAGCAGTTCTTC CASSRNREYEQFF
. TRBJ1-5 . TRBV19 TGTGCCAGTAGTTACAGAAATCAGCCCCAGCATTTT CASSYRNQPQHF
. TRBJ1-1 . TRBV28 TGTGCCAGCAGCCACGTTGCGGGAATGTTATGGGCTTTCTTT CASSHVAGMLWAFF
once TRBJ1-1 . TRBV7-9 TGTGCCAGCAGCTTAGTACAGCAGAACACTGAAGCTTTCTTT CASSLVQQNTEAFF
. TRBJ2-7 TRBD1 TRBV29-1 TGCAGCGTTGATCAACCGGGACAGGGTTACGAGCAGTACTTC CSVDQPGQGYEQYF
few TRBJ2-7 TRBD2 TRBV5-5 TGTGCCAGCAGGTTTACTAGCGGAGGGTCCTACGAGCAGTACTTC CASRFTSGGSYEQYF
. TRBJ2-3 . TRBV28 TGTGCCAGCATTGCGGGCAGCACAGATACGCAGTATTTT CASIAGSTDTQYF
. TRBJ2-7 . TRBV7-2 TGTGCCAGCAGCAGACTTTGGTTGGACGAGCAGTACTTC CASSRLWLDEQYF
. TRBJ1-1 . TRBV7-6 TGTGCCAGCAGCTTACATCTCGGGACACCGAATGAAGCTTTCTTT CASSLHLGTPNEAFF
. TRBJ2-7 . TRBV6-6 TGTGCCAGCAGTTACTCAGGCAAGGGGCCCACCTACGAGCAGTACTTC CASSYSGKGPTYEQYF
. TRBJ1-1 TRBD1 TRBV19 TGTGCCAGTCTCAGGACAGGAAGGAACACTGAAGCTTTCTTT CASLRTGRNTEAFF
few TRBJ1-2 . TRBV7-4 TGTGCCAGCAGCCAGGGTTGGCGGGGTGGCTACACCTTC CASSQGWRGGYTF
. TRBJ1-1 TRBD1 TRBV14 TGTGCCAGCAGCCACCTCAGTCACACAGGGGTTAGCCCTATGAACACTGAAGCTTTCTTT CASSHLSHTGVSPMNTEAFF
. TRBJ1-1 . TRBV18 TGTGCCAGCTCACCACGCGAGACGGACATGAACACTGAAGCTTTCTTT CASSPRETDMNTEAFF
. TRBJ1-4 . TRBV28 TGTGCCAGCAGCTCCACGGGGATGGGGGCGGGTGAAAAACTGTTTTTT CASSSTGMGAGEKLFF
. TRBJ2-1 TRBD2 TRBV7-8 TGTGCCAGCAGCGGACTAGAGAGCTCCTACAATGAGCAGTTCTTC CASSGLESSYNEQFF
once TRBJ2-7 TRBD2 TRBV27 TGTGCCAGCAGTTTACGGCTTACTAGCGGGAAACTCGAGCAGTACTTC CASSLRLTSGKLEQYF
. TRBJ2-1 . TRBV19 TGTGCCAGTAGTTATACCCGGGACTGGTTCAATGAGCAGTTCTTC CASSYTRDWFNEQFF
. TRBJ2-7 TRBD1 TRBV5-6 TGTGCCAGCAGCCGGGACAGGGGCTTGCTAGCGGAAACCTACGAGCAGTACTTC CASSRDRGLLAETYEQYF
. TRBJ1-2 TRBD1 TRBV14 TGTGCCAGCAGTCCCGACAGGGGCTATGGCTACACCTTC CASSPDRGYGYTF
. TRBJ1-4 TRBD1 TRBV2 TGTGCCAGCAGTGAAAAAGGAGTCCGGGACAGTAATGAAAAACTGTTTTTT CASSEKGVRDSNEKLFF
. TRBJ2-1 . TRBV7-9 TGTGCCAGCAGCCCCCGGGACTCACCCTACCATGAGCAGTTCTTC CASSPRDSPYHEQFF
. TRBJ1-1 TRBD1 TRBV13 TGTGCCAGCAGCCTATGGACAGGGACTGAAGCTTTCTTT CASSLWTGTEAFF
. TRBJ2-2 TRBD1 TRBV19 TGTGCCAGTAGGGCCCGGGTCAGGGGGTATCCCGGGGAGCTGTTTTTT CASRARVRGYPGELFF
once TRBJ1-1 . TRBV2 TGTGCCAGCACGGCCTTGGGGCTCGGTGGCACTGAAGCTTTCTTT CASTALGLGGTEAFF
. TRBJ2-7 TRBD1 TRBV2 TGTGCCAGCAGTGAATCGACAGGGGACGTCTACGAGCAGTACTTC CASSESTGDVYEQYF
. TRBJ1-1 . TRBV18 TGTGCCAGCTCCCAACGACAGAGAGAAGCTTTCTTT CASSQRQREAFF
. TRBJ2-2 . TRBV7-3 TGTGCCAGCAGCCCCGGTCCGACCGGGGAGCTGTTTTTT CASSPGPTGELFF
. TRBJ2-7 . TRBV6-6 TGTGCCAGCAGTTCTAGGACGGACAGCTCCTACGAGCAGTACTTC CASSSRTDSSYEQYF
. TRBJ1-3 . TRBV18 TGTGCCAGCTCACCAAGGGTGGCAGGGCCATCTGGAAACACCATATATTTT CASSPRVAGPSGNTIYF
. TRBJ1-1 TRBD1 TRBV27 TGTGCCAGCAGCCCCCGGTTGGGACAGGGTCCTATGAACACTGAAGCTTTCTTT CASSPRLGQGPMNTEAFF
. TRBJ2-7 TRBD2 TRBV27 TGTGCCAGCCGCCCCTGGGGAGCGGGGTCCTACGAGCAGTACTTC CASRPWGAGSYEQYF
. TRBJ2-3 . TRBV9 TGTGCCAGCAGCGCCCGCCCGGCGGGGAGGAGTGGGGGAGCAGATACGCAGTATTTT CASSARPAGRSGGADTQYF
. TRBJ1-1 . TRBV7-6 TGTGCCAGCAGCCTCAGAGGATCCATGAACACTGAAGCTTTCTTT CASSLRGSMNTEAFF